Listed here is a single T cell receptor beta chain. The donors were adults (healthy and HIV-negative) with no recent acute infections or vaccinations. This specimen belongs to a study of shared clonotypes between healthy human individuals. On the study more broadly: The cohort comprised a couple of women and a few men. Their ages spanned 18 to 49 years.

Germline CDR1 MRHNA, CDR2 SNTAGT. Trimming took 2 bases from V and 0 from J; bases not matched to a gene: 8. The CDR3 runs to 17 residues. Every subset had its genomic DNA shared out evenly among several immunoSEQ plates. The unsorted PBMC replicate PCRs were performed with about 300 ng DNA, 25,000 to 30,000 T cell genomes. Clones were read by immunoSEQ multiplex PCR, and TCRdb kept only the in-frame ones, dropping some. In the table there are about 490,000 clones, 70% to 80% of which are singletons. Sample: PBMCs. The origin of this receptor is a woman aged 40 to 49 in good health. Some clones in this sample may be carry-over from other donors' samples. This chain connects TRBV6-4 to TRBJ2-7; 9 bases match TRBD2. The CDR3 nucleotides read TGTGCCAGCAGTGACGCCAAGATAGCGGGGGCCTCCTACGAGCAGTACTTC. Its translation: CASSDAKIAGASYEQYF.